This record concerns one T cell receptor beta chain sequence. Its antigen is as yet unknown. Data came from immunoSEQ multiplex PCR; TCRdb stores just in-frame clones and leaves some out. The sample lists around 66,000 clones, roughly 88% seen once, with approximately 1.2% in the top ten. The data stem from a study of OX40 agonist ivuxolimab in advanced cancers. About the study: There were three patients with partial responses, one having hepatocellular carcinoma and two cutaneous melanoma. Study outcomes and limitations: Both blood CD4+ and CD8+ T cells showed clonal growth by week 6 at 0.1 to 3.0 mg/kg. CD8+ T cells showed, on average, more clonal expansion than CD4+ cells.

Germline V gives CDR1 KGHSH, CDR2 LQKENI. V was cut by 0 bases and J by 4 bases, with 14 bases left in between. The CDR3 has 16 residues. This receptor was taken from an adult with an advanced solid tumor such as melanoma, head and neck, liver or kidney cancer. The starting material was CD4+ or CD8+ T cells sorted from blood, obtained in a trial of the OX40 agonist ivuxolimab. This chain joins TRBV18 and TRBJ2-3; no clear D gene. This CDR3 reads CASSPPSAQRADTQYF. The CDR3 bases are TGTGCCAGCTCACCACCGTCGGCTCAAAGGGCAGATACGCAGTATTTT.